This TCR beta chain was captured in a study of vaccination and CD4 T cells after COVID-19. At the level of the study: In the convalescent group, nasal swab PCR was SARS-CoV-2 positive; roughly nine cases were mild and one severe. Two of the convalescents were Hispanic, and convalescents were six males and four females. Post-COVID specimens were obtained a median 101 days after diagnosis (range 35 to 161).

After removal of 1 base from V and 2 bases from J, the junction contained 4 bases not matched to a gene. The CDR3 sequence is 17 residues long. From germline, CDR1 is SGHVS and CDR2 FQNEAQ. MiXCR was run by TCRdb on the PCR reads, yielding one entry per CDR3 protein. The sample has 25,000 to 35,000 distinct CDR3 sequences, about 50% seen once. Specified time point: late sampling 161 to 241 days after vaccination in three convalescent patients. The receptor was derived from a human donor who had recovered from COVID-19. The sequences come from CD4+ T cells from blood, collected about 7 months after SARS-CoV-2 vaccination. The rearrangement links TRBV7-8 to TRBJ2-3, with 12 bases aligning to TRBD2. The CDR3 protein is CASSLGRTSGNTDTQYF. The CDR3 coding sequence is TGTGCCAGCAGCTTAGGGCGGACTAGCGGGAACACAGATACGCAGTATTTT.